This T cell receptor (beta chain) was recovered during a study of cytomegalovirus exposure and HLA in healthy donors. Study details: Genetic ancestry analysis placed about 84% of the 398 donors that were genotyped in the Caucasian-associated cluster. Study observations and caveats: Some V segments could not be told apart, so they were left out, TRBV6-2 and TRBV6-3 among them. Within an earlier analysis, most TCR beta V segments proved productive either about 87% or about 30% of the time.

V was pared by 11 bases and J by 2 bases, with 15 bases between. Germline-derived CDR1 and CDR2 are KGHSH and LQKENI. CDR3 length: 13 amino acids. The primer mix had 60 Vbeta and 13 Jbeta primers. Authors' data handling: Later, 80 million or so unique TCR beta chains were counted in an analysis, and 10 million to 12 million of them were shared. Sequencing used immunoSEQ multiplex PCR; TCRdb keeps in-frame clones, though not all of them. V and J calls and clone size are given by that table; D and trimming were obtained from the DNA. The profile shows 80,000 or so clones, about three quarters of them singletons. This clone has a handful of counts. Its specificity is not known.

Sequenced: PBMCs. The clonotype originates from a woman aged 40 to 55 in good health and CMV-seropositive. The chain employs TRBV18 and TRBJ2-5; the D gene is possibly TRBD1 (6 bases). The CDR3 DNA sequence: TGTGCCTCTCTGACAGGCCCTCAAGAGACCCAGTACTTC. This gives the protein CASLTGPQETQYF.